Each of the 20 T cell receptor beta chains below was sequenced from the same sample in a study of PD-L1 blockade in urothelial cancer. Sequenced by immunoSEQ multiplex PCR; TCRdb stores in-frame clones only, minus some. The sample yields more than 35,000 clones, approximately 86% seen once. Time point given: pretreatment peripheral blood. The starting material was PBMCs, obtained around atezolizumab (anti-PD-L1) treatment. All receptors come from a man at least 80 years old with urothelial cancer.

The CDR3 DNA is TGTGCCAGCAGCCCAGGACAGGTCCCTTATCAGCCCCAGCATTTT. Translation gives CASSPGQVPYQPQHF. V gene TRBV6-5 combines with J gene TRBJ1-5, with 7 nucleotides matching TRBD1. The CDR3 covers 15 residues. From germline, CDR1 is MNHEY and CDR2 SVGAGI. Unmatched junction bases numbered 10, after V lost 6 bases and J lost 5 bases.

Comment on this clone: Other DNA variants within this sample encode the same CDR3. This sequence joins TRBV5-1 and TRBJ1-1; D unresolved. The CDR3 extends over 13 amino acids. Germline values: CDR1 SGHRS, CDR2 YFSETQ. Trimming cost V 2 bases and J 1 base, with 6 bases left between them. The CDR3 DNA sequence: TGCGCCAGCAGCTTTACTGGGAACACTGAAGCTTTCTTT. Translation: CASSFTGNTEAFF.

The table lists this clone with a count of one. The chain recombines TRBV30 with TRBJ2-3, with 7 positions matching TRBD2. From germline, CDR1 is GTSNPN and CDR2 SVGIG (reference sequence). V gave up 0 bases and J gave up 0 bases; unmatched junction bases: 21. This CDR3 spans 21 amino acids. The CDR3 reads CAWSVWRTPNVGGGSTDTQYF. Written as DNA, the CDR3 is TGTGCCTGGAGTGTATGGCGGACCCCGAACGTTGGGGGAGGGAGCACAGATACGCAGTATTTT.

This chain joins TRBV20-1 and TRBJ2-5; D might be TRBD1 (5 bases). This CDR3 has 11 residues. V shed 3 bases and J shed 5 bases, with 7 bases lying between them. Germline CDR1 and CDR2: DFQATT and SNEGSKA (reference sequence). CDR3 residues: CSARKGETQYF. CDR3 nucleotide sequence: TGCAGTGCTAGGAAGGGGGAGACCCAGTACTTC.

The V and J genes are TRBV2 and TRBJ1-5; the D is unclear. This CDR3 comprises 15 residues. V gave up 4 bases and J gave up 0 bases, with 10 bases separating them. The germline V gene has CDR1 SNHLY and CDR2 FYNNEI. CDR3 in DNA: TGTGCCAGCAGTGCGGCGGGGTCTAGCAATCAGCCCCAGCATTTT. Its protein is CASSAAGSSNQPQHF.

The chain recombines TRBV15 with TRBJ2-3, with 9 bases identical to TRBD1. Germline V lookup: CDR1 LNHNV, CDR2 YYDKDF (reference sequence). CDR3 length: 15 residues. The junction had 11 bases not matched to a gene; V was cut back by 5 bases and J by 8 bases. This chain's CDR3 is CATSPQGAVQGTQYF. Written as DNA, the CDR3 is TGTGCCACCAGCCCACAGGGGGCAGTTCAGGGTACGCAGTATTTT.

The chain couples TRBV4-1 to TRBJ2-3; D is undetermined. The germline V and J ends were trimmed by 0 bases and 7 bases, with 5 bases remaining between them. Germline values: CDR1 MGHRA, CDR2 YSYEKL. CDR3 length: 12 residues. Here the CDR3 reads CASSQDGYTQYF. CDR3 DNA: TGCGCCAGCAGCCAAGATGGCTATACGCAGTATTTT.

The chain links TRBV19 to TRBJ2-7, with 9 bases aligning to TRBD2. The CDR3 consists of 15 residues. Germline V CDR1 and CDR2: LNHDA, SQIVND (reference sequence). V gave up 3 bases and J gave up 1 base; unmatched junction bases: 4. CDR3 DNA: TGTGCCAGTAGTATTTCTAGCGGGGTATCCTACGAGCAGTACTTC. Amino acid sequence: CASSISSGVSYEQYF.

The V call is TRBV6-5, the J call TRBJ1-2; TRBD1 matches 8 bases. The J segment lost 4 bases and the V segment lost 2 bases, leaving 3 bases of the junction unmatched. Germline V gives CDR1 MNHEY, CDR2 SVGAGI. There are 14 residues in the CDR3. The DNA for the CDR3 is TGTGCCAGCAGTTACCTCAGGGGGCCCTATGGCTACACCTTC. It translates to CASSYLRGPYGYTF.

V is TRBV10-1 and J is TRBJ1-1, with 8 bases lining up with TRBD1. CDR1 WNHNN and CDR2 SYGVQD come from the germline V gene (reference sequence). This CDR3 spans 15 amino acids. V lost 5 bases, J lost 4 bases, and 9 bases stayed unmatched. The CDR3 loop is CASSPDRGRGTEAFF. CDR3 coding DNA: TGCGCCAGCAGTCCCGACAGGGGAAGAGGCACTGAAGCTTTCTTT.

V usage is TRBV28 and J usage is TRBJ2-7; 8 positions match TRBD2. Germline CDR1 reads MDHEN; CDR2 reads SYDVKM. The junction had 8 bases not matched to a gene; V was cut back by 10 bases and J by 0 bases. CDR3 length: 14 residues. Here the CDR3 DNA reads TGTGCCACCGTCGGGGGGGGAAGCTCCTACGAGCAGTACTTC. Encoded protein: CATVGGGSSYEQYF.

The chain carries TRBV4-2 and TRBJ1-6, with D maybe TRBD1 (5 bases). V gave up 0 bases and J gave up 8 bases, with 11 bases separating them. Looked up from germline, CDR1 is LGHNA and CDR2 is YNFKEQ. This CDR3 is 15 amino acids long. The CDR3 sequence: CASSQDRQSYSPLHF. CDR3 coding DNA: TGTGCCAGCAGCCAAGATAGACAGTCATATTCACCCCTCCACTTT.

The chain employs TRBV4-1 and TRBJ2-1, with 8 bases lining up with TRBD1. This CDR3 has 15 amino acids. Germline trimming cut 6 bases from V and 6 bases from J; bases unmatched to any gene: 10. Germline V gives CDR1 MGHRA, CDR2 YSYEKL. The CDR3 DNA reads TGCGCCAGCAGTCCGGACAGGGTGATGGGCAATGAGCAGTTCTTC. Translation: CASSPDRVMGNEQFF.

The chain combines TRBV30 with TRBJ1-2, with D possibly TRBD1 on 6 matching bases. V lost 7 bases and J lost 0, with 9 bases in between. Germline CDR1 reads GTSNPN; CDR2 reads SVGIG (reference sequence). CDR3 length: 12 residues. The DNA for the CDR3 is TGTGCCTACACAGGGCCTAACTATGGCTACACCTTC. It is translated as CAYTGPNYGYTF.

V usage is TRBV5-1 and J usage is TRBJ1-4, with TRBD1 matching over 8 bases. V lost 4 bases and J lost 1; bases outside the gene matches: 9. Per the germline V gene, CDR1 is SGHRS and CDR2 is YFSETQ. The CDR3 is made up of 17 amino acids. The CDR3 DNA is TGCGCCAGCAGCCCCGAAACAGGGGGGTTAACTAATGAAAAACTGTTTTTT. Protein: CASSPETGGLTNEKLFF.

The chain links TRBV25-1 to TRBJ2-1, with 12 nucleotides matching TRBD2. V was pared by 6 bases and J by 4 bases, with 4 bases of the junction left unmatched. Germline CDR1 and CDR2: MGHDK and SYGVNS. The CDR3 is 15 residues long. The CDR3 DNA sequence: TGTGCCAGCAGCCTAGGACTAGCGGGGTACAATGAGCAGTTCTTC. This codes for CASSLGLAGYNEQFF.

V gene TRBV27 combines with J gene TRBJ2-5; D not resolved. The ends were cut back, 5 bases at V and 2 bases at J, with 9 bases in the middle. The CDR3 is 13 amino acids. The germline CDR1 and CDR2 sequences are MNHEY and SMNVEV (reference sequence). The CDR3 reads CASSLTRQETQYF. In DNA, the CDR3 is TGTGCCAGCAGTCTGACAAGGCAAGAGACCCAGTACTTC.

The CDR3 bases are TGCGCCAGCAGCCAAGATGATAGCGGAGAGGCTTGGGAGCAGTACTTC. Translated, it gives CASSQDDSGEAWEQYF. V gene TRBV4-1 combines with J gene TRBJ2-7; TRBD2 is a possible D gene (6 bases). The germline V gene encodes CDR1 MGHRA and CDR2 YSYEKL. This CDR3 is built from 16 residues. Trimming took off 0 bases at V and 7 bases at J, with 19 bases between the two ends.

This sequence joins TRBV9 and TRBJ1-2; D may be TRBD1 (5 bases). This CDR3 region has 14 residues. Germline V lookup: CDR1 SGDLS, CDR2 YYNGEE. Deletions cut 1 base from V and 3 bases from J, with 10 bases between. The CDR3 nucleotides read TGTGCCAGCAGCGTACTATCGGGGGACTATGGCTACACCTTC. Translated: CASSVLSGDYGYTF.

The rearrangement links TRBV30 to TRBJ2-5, with D perhaps TRBD1 (5 bases). V shed 2 bases and J shed 2 bases, with 15 bases lying between them. Germline V lookup: CDR1 GTSNPN, CDR2 SVGIG (reference sequence). The CDR3 has 15 amino acids. The CDR3 is CAWSTGPYRQETQYF. The CDR3 bases are TGTGCCTGGAGTACAGGACCCTATCGGCAAGAGACCCAGTACTTC.